Presented here are 16 T cell receptor beta chains from one specimen sequenced in a study of blood T cell repertoires in COVID-19. The table came from immunoSEQ multiplex PCR; TCRdb's copy has only in-frame clones and leaves some out. This sample yields roughly 30,000 clones, of which nearly 95% are seen a single time; 4% to 6.5% belongs to the top ten. The sequenced sample consisted of peripheral blood. These receptors all stem from a human donor in a cohort sampled during active COVID-19.

The chain carries TRBV27 and TRBJ2-7, with a tentative D call TRBD2 (6 bases). This CDR3 spans 14 amino acids. Trimming shortened V by 6 bases and J by 0 bases, and 12 bases separated the two germline ends. The germline V gene has CDR1 MNHEY and CDR2 SMNVEV (reference sequence). DNA of the CDR3: TGTGCCAGCAGGGGGACTGGGAGCTCCTACGAGCAGTACTTC. Its protein product is CASRGTGSSYEQYF.

This chain uses TRBV4-1 with TRBJ1-2, with 10 bases matching TRBD1. The CDR3 runs to 17 residues. J was trimmed by 2 bases and V by 1 base; bases with no gene match: 7. Germline V CDR1 and CDR2: MGHRA, YSYEKL. Here the CDR3 DNA reads TGCGCCAGCAGCCAAGGACCGGGACAGGGGATGAACTATGGCTACACCTTC. It translates to CASSQGPGQGMNYGYTF.

The chain couples TRBV3-1 (or the pseudogene TRBV3-2) to TRBJ2-7; 7 bases agree with TRBD2. CDR3 length: 17 amino acids. With V trimmed by 3 bases and J by 3 bases, 14 bases remained unmatched. Germline CDR1 and CDR2: LGHDT and YNNKEL (reference sequence). CDR3 residues: CASSHSLLLAGYYEQYF. The CDR3 DNA reads as TGTGCCAGCAGCCACAGTCTCCTCTTAGCGGGCTACTACGAGCAGTACTTC.

The chain has TRBV7-8 and TRBJ2-1; no definite D call. Germline CDR1 reads SGHVS; CDR2 reads FQNEAQ. This CDR3 has 15 amino acids. V lost 3 bases and J 4 bases, leaving 13 bases between the germline ends. In DNA, the CDR3 is TGTGCCAGCAGCTTCATAGCACCGAGATACAATGAGCAGTTCTTC. Its translation is CASSFIAPRYNEQFF. The full variable domain, completed using reference TRBV7-8 and TRBJ2-1, is GAGVSQSPRYKVAKRGQDVALRCDPISGHVSLFWYQQALGQGPEFLTYFQNEAQLDKSGLPSDRFFAERPEGSVSTLKIQRTQQEDSAVYLCASSFIAPRYNEQFFGPGTRLTVL.

The rearrangement links TRBV5-6 to TRBJ2-3; 9 bases line up with TRBD1. CDR1 and CDR2 from the germline V gene are SGHDT and YYEEEE. The length of the CDR3 is 16 residues. V shed 4 bases, J shed 5 bases, and the junction held 11 bases outside the gene matches. Here the CDR3 reads CASSRPGQGLRDTQYF. The CDR3 coding sequence is TGTGCCAGCAGCCGACCGGGACAGGGATTACGAGATACGCAGTATTTT.

The rearrangement joins TRBV4-2 to TRBJ2-7; D is perhaps TRBD2 (6 bases). This CDR3 comprises 16 residues. V gave up 1 base and J gave up 2 bases, with 15 bases separating them. Germline-derived CDR1 and CDR2 are LGHNA and YNFKEQ. As DNA, the CDR3 is TGTGCCAGCAGCCAAGGGCGGGGCGACCGGCCCTACGAGCAGTACTTC. Translated: CASSQGRGDRPYEQYF.

This clone showed up just once. The genes are TRBV2 and TRBJ1-2; TRBD1 matches 7 bases. The germline gives CDR1 SNHLY, CDR2 FYNNEI. V was pared by 6 bases and J by 8 bases, with 3 bases of the junction left unmatched. The CDR3 loop spans 11 amino acids. CDR3 nucleotide sequence: TGTGCCAGCAGCGAGACAGGGGGCTACACCTTC. Its protein is CASSETGGYTF.

The V gene is TRBV28, the J gene TRBJ1-4; possible D gene TRBD1, 6 bases. The V and J ends lost 2 bases and 4 bases respectively, with 17 bases between them. The CDR3 covers 17 residues. In germline, CDR1 is MDHEN, CDR2 SYDVKM. The CDR3 DNA reads as TGTGCCAGCAGTTTAGAACTGTCGACAGGCCGTAATGAAAAACTGTTTTTT. Translation gives CASSLELSTGRNEKLFF.

The CDR3 region is CASTPGLEHTGELFF. CDR3 nucleotide sequence: TGTGCCAGCACCCCCGGACTAGAACACACCGGGGAGCTGTTTTTT. This sequence joins TRBV7-4 and TRBJ2-2, with 7 bases aligning to TRBD2. CDR1 is SGHVT, CDR2 SQSDAQ, per germline. Unmatched junction bases numbered 8, after V lost 7 bases and J lost 3 bases. The CDR3 sequence is 15 residues long.

V and J are TRBV19 and TRBJ2-2; 7 bases align to TRBD1. CDR1 is LNHDA and CDR2 is SQIVND in the germline V gene (reference sequence). This CDR3 region has 13 residues. J lost 5 bases, V lost 3 bases, and 0 bases had no gene match. The CDR3 protein is CASSIRGTGELFF. In DNA form, the CDR3 reads TGTGCCAGTAGTATCAGGGGGACCGGGGAGCTGTTTTTT.

The gene calls are TRBV10-1 and TRBJ2-1; TRBD2 aligns across 7 bases. This CDR3 has 14 residues. J gave up 7 bases and V 4 bases, and 7 bases lay outside the gene matches. Germline values: CDR1 WNHNN, CDR2 SYGVQD (reference sequence). In DNA form, the CDR3 reads TGCGCCAGCAGTGTTGCGGGAGTTCGGAATGAGCAGTTCTTC. Its translation is CASSVAGVRNEQFF.

This clone came up a few times. The rearrangement joins TRBV6-5 to TRBJ1-1; 7 bases match TRBD1. Germline CDR1 reads MNHEY; CDR2 reads SVGAGI. V dropped 4 bases and J dropped 2; count of bases not matched to a gene: 7. The CDR3 sequence is 15 residues long. The CDR3 sequence: CASSWGNRGNTEAFF. The DNA of the CDR3 is TGTGCCAGCAGTTGGGGGAACAGGGGTAACACTGAAGCTTTCTTT.

The chain is built from TRBV10-1 and TRBJ1-2; TRBD1 might be the D (5 bases). CDR3 size: 13 residues. The germline V and J ends were trimmed by 3 bases and 7 bases, with 12 bases remaining between them. Germline CDR1 WNHNN, CDR2 SYGVQD (reference sequence). CDR3 sequence (DNA): TGCGCCAGCAGTGAAAACAGGCTCTCTGGCTACACCTTC. This codes for CASSENRLSGYTF.

The chain joins TRBV30 to TRBJ2-5; D is undetermined. The CDR3 has 12 residues. Trimming pared 1 base from V and 4 bases from J, leaving 7 bases between. In germline, CDR1 is GTSNPN, CDR2 SVGIG (reference sequence). The CDR3 nucleotides are TGTGCCTGGAGTGGGGCATCAGAGACCCAGTACTTC. Protein sequence: CAWSGASETQYF.

The V call is TRBV5-1, the J call TRBJ2-2; D is possibly TRBD1 (6 bases). V gave up 4 bases and J gave up 7 bases, with 17 bases separating them. The CDR3 extends over 15 amino acids. Per germline, CDR1 SGHRS and CDR2 YFSETQ. The CDR3 DNA is TGCGCCAGCAGCCTTGGGACATCCTCAGGCGGGGAGCTGTTTTTT. Protein: CASSLGTSSGGELFF. Drawing the rest from reference TRBV5-1 and TRBJ2-2, the complete variable domain is KAGVTQTPRYLIKTRGQQVTLSCSPISGHRSVSWYQQTPGQGLQFLFEYFSETQRNKGNFPGRFSGRQFSNSRSEMNVSTLELGDSALYLCASSLGTSSGGELFFGEGSRLTVL.

V is TRBV11-2 and J is TRBJ1-1; 9 bases align to TRBD1. CDR1 is SGHAT, CDR2 FQNNGV, per germline. CDR3 length: 17 residues. J lost 3 bases, V lost 2 bases, and 10 bases had no gene match. Here the CDR3 reads CASSLFTGGYLDTEAFF. The CDR3 nucleotides are TGTGCCAGCAGCTTATTTACAGGGGGCTACTTGGACACTGAAGCTTTCTTT.